Included here is one T cell receptor (beta chain) sequence, with context. Which antigen it targets is not known. No quality values exist for individual bases; no much larger clone is one base distant. The CDR3 goes from the cysteine to the phenylalanine over 16 residues. The DNA shown is the 48-base CDR3, in frame from base 1. Via the germline V gene, CDR1 is MNHEY and CDR2 SVGAGI. V and J are trimmed by 2 bases and 5 bases, and the gene matches miss 7 bases of the junction. Separate from the approximately 670-subject first cohort, the validation cohort of roughly 110 subjects was the group to which the donors belonged. The sample belongs to a study of cytomegalovirus exposure and HLA in healthy donors (dated by TCRdb to about 2017). Regarding the complete study: According to a later analysis, one platform produced both the roughly 130 validation repertoires and the 666 repertoires of the first cohort. The study was designed to test whether signatures of past pathogen exposure could be identified by cataloging public T cell receptors. A separate validation cohort of 100 to 150 different subjects was used in addition to the approximately 670-subject first cohort. High-throughput TCR immunosequencing, statistical association of individual TCRs with disease status, and machine learning were combined to predict cytomegalovirus infection status. What the work shows at the level of the full study, not this receptor alone: The classifier was reported to diagnose cytomegalovirus status with high specificity and sensitivity in both the original and validation cohorts. A few of the identified cytomegalovirus-associated TCR beta chains were confirmed in vitro to be specific for cytomegalovirus antigens. All 130 or so repertoires were used to score co-occurrence in the validation cohort in a later analysis, because that analysis had no HLA typing for the cohort. The authors suggested that the approach could potentially be extended to other disease states and immunological phenotypes. A total of 164 TCR beta chains were listed by the study as associated with cytomegalovirus. While some public TCRs were present in many individuals, most TCR sequences turned up only very rarely across donors. Of the cluster scores, roughly 95% were above 0 in a later analysis, which found that TCRs clustered in the first cohort also tended to co-occur in the 120 or so validation repertoires.

Libraries were prepared through the immunoSEQ multiplex PCR assay. The original methods were these. A statistical classification framework was built to diagnose cytomegalovirus status from the catalog of TCR beta chain sequences. TCRdb mirrors the immuneACCESS table, restricted to in-frame sequences. Some clones are absent from its copies; in checked studies, under half trace to an unresolved V gene, and the reason for the others is unknown. D and trimming were read from the DNA, whereas the V and J calls and clone size are those reported in that table. In all, the sample holds over 90,000 clones, and about 94% of those were seen once. Approximately 0.91% of the sample rests with the top ten.

This sequence uses TRBV6-5 and TRBJ2-2, and TRBD2 matches 8 of the central bases. The sequence was collected from a woman between 18 and 29 years old in good health and CMV-seronegative. The sequencing sample was made of PBMCs. The sequenced DNA: TGTGCCAGCAGTTACCCCGCGGGAGGAGGAACCGGGGAGCTGTTTTTT. Its protein reads: CASSYPAGGGTGELFF.